The clone carrying this TCR beta chain was picked up a small number of times. The antigen is not known. Germline CDR1 and CDR2: SEHNR and FQNEAQ (reference sequence). The V and J ends lost 1 base and 9 bases respectively, with 10 bases between them. The CDR3 covers 13 residues. The data stem from a study of T cells after yellow fever vaccination. Template switching by 5'RACE produced TCR cDNA, adding a universal primer site and UMIs. TCRdb reprocessed the 5' RACE reads with MiXCR, giving one entry per CDR3 protein. This sample has roughly 340,000 distinct CDR3 sequences; almost 4% occur once, and the top ten carry roughly 24%. Study findings and constraints: The secondary response was weaker, and its peak arrived faster, on day 5 versus 15. Just a small share of clonotypes turned up in the CD4 compartment as well as the CD8 compartment.

The chain joins TRBV7-9 to TRBJ1-5; D is uncertain. The sample consisted of PBMCs, taken 5 days after the yellow fever booster vaccination. The TCR sequence derives from a man between 18 and 29 years old who received the YFV17D yellow fever vaccine. The CDR3 loop reads CASSLDFAGPQHF. DNA of the CDR3: TGTGCCAGCAGCTTAGACTTCGCGGGGCCCCAGCATTTT.